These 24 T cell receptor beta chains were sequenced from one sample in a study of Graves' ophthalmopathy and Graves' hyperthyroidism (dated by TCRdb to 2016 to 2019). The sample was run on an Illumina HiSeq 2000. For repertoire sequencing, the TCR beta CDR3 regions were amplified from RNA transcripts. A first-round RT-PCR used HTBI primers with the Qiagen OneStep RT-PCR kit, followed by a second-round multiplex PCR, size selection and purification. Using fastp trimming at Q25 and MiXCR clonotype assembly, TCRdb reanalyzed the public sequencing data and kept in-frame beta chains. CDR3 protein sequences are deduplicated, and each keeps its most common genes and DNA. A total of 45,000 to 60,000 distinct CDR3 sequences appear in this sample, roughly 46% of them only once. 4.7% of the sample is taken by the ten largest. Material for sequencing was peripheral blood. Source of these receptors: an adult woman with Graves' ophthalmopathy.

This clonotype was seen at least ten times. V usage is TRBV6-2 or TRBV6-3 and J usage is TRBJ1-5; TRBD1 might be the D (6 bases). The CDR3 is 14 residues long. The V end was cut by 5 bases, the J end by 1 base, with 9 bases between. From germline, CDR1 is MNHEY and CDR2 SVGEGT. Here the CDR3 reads CASSRTASNQPQHF. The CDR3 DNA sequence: TGTGCCAGCAGTAGGACAGCGAGCAATCAGCCCCAGCATTTT.

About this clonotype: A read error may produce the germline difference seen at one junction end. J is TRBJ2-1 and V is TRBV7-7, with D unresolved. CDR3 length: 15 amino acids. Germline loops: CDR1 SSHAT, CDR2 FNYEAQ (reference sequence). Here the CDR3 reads CASSLTTGLNNEHFF. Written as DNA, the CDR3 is TGTGCTAGTAGCTTAACTACGGGCCTTAACAATGAGCATTTCTTC.

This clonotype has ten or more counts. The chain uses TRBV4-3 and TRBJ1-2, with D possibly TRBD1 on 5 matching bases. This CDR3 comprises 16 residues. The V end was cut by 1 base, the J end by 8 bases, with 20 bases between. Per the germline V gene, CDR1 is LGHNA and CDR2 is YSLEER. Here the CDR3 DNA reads TGCGCCAGCAGCCAAGCGGGGAGCCGGGGGGGAGGGGGCTACACCTTC. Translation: CASSQAGSRGGGGYTF.

The CDR3 DNA reads as TGTGCCAGCAGCTCGATCGGTCAGGGCTTGGGAGCTTTCTTT. Amino acid sequence: CASSSIGQGLGAFF. J is TRBJ1-1 and V is TRBV5-4; tentative D call: TRBD1 (5 bases). The germline gives CDR1 SGHNT, CDR2 YYREEE (reference sequence). V dropped 3 bases and J dropped 10 bases, with 19 bases sitting between them. The CDR3 is 14 residues long.

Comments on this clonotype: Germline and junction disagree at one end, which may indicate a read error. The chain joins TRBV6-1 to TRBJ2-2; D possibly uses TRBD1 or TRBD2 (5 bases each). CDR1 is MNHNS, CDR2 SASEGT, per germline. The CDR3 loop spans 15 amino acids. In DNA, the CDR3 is TGTACCAGCAGTGAAGCTCTTGGGGGACCCGGGGAGCTGTTTTTT. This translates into CTSSEALGGPGELFF.

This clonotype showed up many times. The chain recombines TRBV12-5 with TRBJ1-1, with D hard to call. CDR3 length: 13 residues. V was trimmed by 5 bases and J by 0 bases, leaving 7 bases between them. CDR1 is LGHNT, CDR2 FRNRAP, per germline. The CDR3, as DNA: TGTGCTAGTGGTCAAGGGATGAACACTGAAGCTTTCTTT. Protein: CASGQGMNTEAFF. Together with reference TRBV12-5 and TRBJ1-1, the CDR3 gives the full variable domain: DARVTQTPRHKVTEMGQEVTMRCQPILGHNTVFWYRQTMMQGLELLAYFRNRAPLDDSGMPKDRFSAEMPDATLATLKIQPSEPRDSAVYFCASGQGMNTEAFFGQGTRLTVV.

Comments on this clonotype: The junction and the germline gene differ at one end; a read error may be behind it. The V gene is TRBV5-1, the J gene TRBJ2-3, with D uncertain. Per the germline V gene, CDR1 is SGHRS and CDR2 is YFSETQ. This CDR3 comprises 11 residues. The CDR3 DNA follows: TGTGCCAGCAGCGTCTTAGATACGCAGTATTTT. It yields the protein CASSVLDTQYF.

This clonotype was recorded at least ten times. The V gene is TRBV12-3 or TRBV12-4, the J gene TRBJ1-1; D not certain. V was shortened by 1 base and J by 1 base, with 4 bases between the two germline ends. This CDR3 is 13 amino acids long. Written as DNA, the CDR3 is TGTGCCAGCAGTTTAGGAGCGAACACTGAAGCTTTCTTT. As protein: CASSLGANTEAFF.

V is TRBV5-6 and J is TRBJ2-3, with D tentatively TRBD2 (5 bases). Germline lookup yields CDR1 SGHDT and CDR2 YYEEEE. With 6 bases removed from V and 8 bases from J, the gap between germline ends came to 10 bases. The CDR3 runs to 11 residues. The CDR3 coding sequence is TGTGCCAGCACCTACGAGGGTACGCAGTATTTT. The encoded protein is CASTYEGTQYF.

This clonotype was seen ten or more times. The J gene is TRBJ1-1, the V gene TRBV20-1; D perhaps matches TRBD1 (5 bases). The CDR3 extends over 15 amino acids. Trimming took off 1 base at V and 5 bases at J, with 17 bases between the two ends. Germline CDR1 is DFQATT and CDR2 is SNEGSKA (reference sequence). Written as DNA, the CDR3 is TGCAGTGCTAGAGTTTTGGGGGACCTAGGGACTGAAGCTTTCTTT. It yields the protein CSARVLGDLGTEAFF.

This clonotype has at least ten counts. The DNA of the CDR3 is TGTGCCAGCAGTGAAGACCCTGTAGGCACAGATACGCAGTATTTT. Translating it yields CASSEDPVGTDTQYF. This sequence joins TRBV6-1 and TRBJ2-3; unclear D gene. Germline CDR1 is MNHNS and CDR2 is SASEGT. V was clipped by 1 base and J by 1 base, with 9 bases between them. This CDR3 has 15 amino acids.

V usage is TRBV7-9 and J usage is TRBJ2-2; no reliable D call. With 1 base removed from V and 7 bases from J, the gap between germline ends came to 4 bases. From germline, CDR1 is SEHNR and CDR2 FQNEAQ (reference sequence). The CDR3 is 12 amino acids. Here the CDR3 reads CASSLGSGELFF. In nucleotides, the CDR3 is TGTGCCAGCAGCTTAGGCAGCGGGGAGCTGTTTTTT.

The chain's CDR3 is CASSVDTGTSGSSYEQYF. DNA for the CDR3: TGTGCCAGCAGTGTCGACACCGGGACTAGCGGGAGCTCCTACGAGCAGTACTTC. This rearrangement joins TRBV25-1 to TRBJ2-7, with TRBD2 matching 14 bases. Trimming at V came to 4 bases and at J to 0 bases, leaving 8 bases not matched to a gene. This CDR3 region has 18 residues. The germline V gene encodes CDR1 MGHDK and CDR2 SYGVNS.

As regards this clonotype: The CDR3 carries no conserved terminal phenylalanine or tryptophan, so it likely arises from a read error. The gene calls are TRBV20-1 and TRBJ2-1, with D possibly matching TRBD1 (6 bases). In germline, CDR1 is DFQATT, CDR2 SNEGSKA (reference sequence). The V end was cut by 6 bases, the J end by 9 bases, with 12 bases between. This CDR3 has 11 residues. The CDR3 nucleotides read TGCAGTGCCCAGGGGCTAGCTGAGCAGTTCCTC. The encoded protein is CSAQGLAEQFL.

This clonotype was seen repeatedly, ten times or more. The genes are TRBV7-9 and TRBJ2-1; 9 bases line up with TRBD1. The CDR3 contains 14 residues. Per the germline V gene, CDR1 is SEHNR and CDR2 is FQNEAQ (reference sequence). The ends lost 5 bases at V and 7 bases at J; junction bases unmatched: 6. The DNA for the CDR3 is TGTGCCAGCAGCACCCGACAGGGGGGGAATGAGCAGTTCTTC. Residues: CASSTRQGGNEQFF.

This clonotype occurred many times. Here the CDR3 reads CASRRTGGNQPQHF. CDR3 DNA sequence: TGTGCCAGTAGACGGACAGGGGGAAATCAGCCCCAGCATTTT. The V and J genes are TRBV19 and TRBJ1-5; TRBD1 aligns across 10 bases. Losses at the gene ends were 6 bases for V and 4 bases for J; bases not matched to a gene: 3. The CDR3 has 14 amino acids. Germline CDR1 LNHDA, CDR2 SQIVND (reference sequence). Together with reference TRBV19 and TRBJ1-5, the CDR3 gives the full variable domain: DGGITQSPKYLFRKEGQNVTLSCEQNLNHDAMYWYRQDPGQGLRLIYYSQIVNDFQKGDIAEGYSVSREKKESFPLTVTSAQKNPTAFYLCASRRTGGNQPQHFGDGTRLSIL.

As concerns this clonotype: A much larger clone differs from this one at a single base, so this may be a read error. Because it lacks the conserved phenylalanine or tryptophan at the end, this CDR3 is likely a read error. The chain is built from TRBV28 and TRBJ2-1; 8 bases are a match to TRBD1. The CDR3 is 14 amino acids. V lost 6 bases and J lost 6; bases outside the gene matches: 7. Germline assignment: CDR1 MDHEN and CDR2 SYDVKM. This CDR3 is CASRLQGEGNEQFL. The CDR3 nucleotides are TGTGCCAGCAGATTACAGGGGGAAGGCAATGAGCAGTTCCTC.

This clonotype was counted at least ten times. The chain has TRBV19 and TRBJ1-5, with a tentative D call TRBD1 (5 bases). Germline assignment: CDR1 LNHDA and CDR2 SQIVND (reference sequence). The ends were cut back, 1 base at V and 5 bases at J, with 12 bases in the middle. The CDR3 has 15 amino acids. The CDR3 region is CASSIGPPGHQPQHF. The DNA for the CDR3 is TGTGCCAGTAGTATAGGCCCCCCAGGGCATCAGCCCCAGCATTTT.

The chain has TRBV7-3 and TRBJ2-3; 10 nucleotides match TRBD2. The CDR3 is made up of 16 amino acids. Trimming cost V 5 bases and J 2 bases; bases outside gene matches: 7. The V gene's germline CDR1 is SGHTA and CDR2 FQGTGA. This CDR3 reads CASSPLAGVYTDTQYF. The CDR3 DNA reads TGTGCCAGCAGCCCGCTAGCGGGGGTCTACACAGATACGCAGTATTTT. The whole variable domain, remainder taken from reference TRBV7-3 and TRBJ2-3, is GAGVSQTPSNKVTEKGKYVELRCDPISGHTALYWYRQSLGQGPEFLIYFQGTGAADDSGLPNDRFFAVRPEGSVSTLKIQRTERGDSAVYLCASSPLAGVYTDTQYFGPGTRLTVL.

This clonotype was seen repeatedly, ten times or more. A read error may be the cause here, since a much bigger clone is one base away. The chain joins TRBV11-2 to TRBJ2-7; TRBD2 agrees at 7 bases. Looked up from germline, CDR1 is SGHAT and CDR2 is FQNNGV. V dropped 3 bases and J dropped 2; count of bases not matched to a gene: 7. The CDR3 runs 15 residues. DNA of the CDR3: TGTGCCAGCAGCTTGAGAGGCGGGAGCGCCTACGAGCAGTACTTC. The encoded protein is CASSLRGGSAYEQYF.

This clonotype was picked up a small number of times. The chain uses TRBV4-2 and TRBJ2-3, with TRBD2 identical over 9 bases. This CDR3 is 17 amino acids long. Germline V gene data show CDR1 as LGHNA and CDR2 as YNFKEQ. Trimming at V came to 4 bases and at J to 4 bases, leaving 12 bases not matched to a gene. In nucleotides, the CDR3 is TGTGCCAGCAGCCGATATATAACTAGCGGGTTGTCAGATACGCAGTATTTT. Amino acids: CASSRYITSGLSDTQYF.

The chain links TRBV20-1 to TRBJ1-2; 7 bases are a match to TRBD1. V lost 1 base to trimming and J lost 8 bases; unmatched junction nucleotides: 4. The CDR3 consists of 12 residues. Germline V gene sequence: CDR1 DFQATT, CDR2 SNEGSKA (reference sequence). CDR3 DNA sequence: TGCAGTGCTAGAGGACAGGGTAACGGCTACACCTTC. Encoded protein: CSARGQGNGYTF.

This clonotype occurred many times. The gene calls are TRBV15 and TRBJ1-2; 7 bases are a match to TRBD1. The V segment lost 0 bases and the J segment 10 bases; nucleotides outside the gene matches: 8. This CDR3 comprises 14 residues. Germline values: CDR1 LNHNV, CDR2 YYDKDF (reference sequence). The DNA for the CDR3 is TGTGCCACCAGCAGAGAACCTCGACAGGGTATCTACACCTTC. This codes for CATSREPRQGIYTF.

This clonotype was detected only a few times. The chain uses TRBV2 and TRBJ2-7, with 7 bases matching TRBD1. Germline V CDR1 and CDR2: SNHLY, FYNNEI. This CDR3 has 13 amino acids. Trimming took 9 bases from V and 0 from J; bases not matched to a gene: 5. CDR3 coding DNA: TGTGCCAGTACCGGGACAGTCTCCTACGAGCAGTACTTC. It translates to CASTGTVSYEQYF.